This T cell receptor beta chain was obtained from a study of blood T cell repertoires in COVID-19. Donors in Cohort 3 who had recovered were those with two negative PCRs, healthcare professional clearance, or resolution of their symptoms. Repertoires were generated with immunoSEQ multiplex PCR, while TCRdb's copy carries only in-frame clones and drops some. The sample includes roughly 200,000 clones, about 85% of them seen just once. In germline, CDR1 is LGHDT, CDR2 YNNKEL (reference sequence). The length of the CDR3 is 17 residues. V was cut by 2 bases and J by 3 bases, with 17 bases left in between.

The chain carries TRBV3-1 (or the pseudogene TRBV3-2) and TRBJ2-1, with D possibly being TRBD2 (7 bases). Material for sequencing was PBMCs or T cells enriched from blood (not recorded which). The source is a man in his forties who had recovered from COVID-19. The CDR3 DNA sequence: TGTGCCAGCAGCCAACCCGGGGGGCGGGGGTTCTACAATGAGCAGTTCTTC. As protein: CASSQPGGRGFYNEQFF.